These 13 T cell receptor beta chains were sequenced from one sample in a study of OX40 agonist ivuxolimab in advanced cancers. Using immunoSEQ multiplex PCR, the repertoire was profiled, and TCRdb retains in-frame clones only, with some absent. In the table there are fewer than 80,000 clones, 91% of which are singletons. The source material was CD4+ or CD8+ T cells sorted from blood, sampled in a trial of the OX40 agonist ivuxolimab. These receptors all come from an adult with an advanced solid tumor such as melanoma, head and neck, liver or kidney cancer.

V gene TRBV27 combines with J gene TRBJ2-5; the D call may be TRBD1 or TRBD2 (5 bases each). Germline V gene lookup returns CDR1 MNHEY and CDR2 SMNVEV (reference sequence). V lost 6 bases, J lost 11 bases, and 16 bases lay in between. The CDR3 length is 12 residues. CDR3 sequence: CASSPLLGEQYF. CDR3 DNA: TGTGCCAGCAGCCCCCTTCTAGGGGAGCAGTACTTC.

The genes are TRBV30 and TRBJ2-5; 7 nucleotides align to TRBD1. The germline CDR1 and CDR2 sequences are GTSNPN and SVGIG (reference sequence). The ends lost 0 bases at V and 4 bases at J; junction bases unmatched: 8. This CDR3 comprises 15 residues. The CDR3 loop reads CAWSVLLSGGETQYF. In nucleotides, the CDR3 is TGTGCCTGGAGTGTGCTGCTGTCAGGGGGAGAGACCCAGTACTTC.

V gene TRBV15 combines with J gene TRBJ1-4; D unclear. Per the germline V gene, CDR1 is LNHNV and CDR2 is YYDKDF (reference sequence). This CDR3 contains 12 residues. Trimming removed 3 bases at V and 10 bases at J, with 9 bases between. CDR3 sequence reads: CATSSAIAKLFF. The CDR3 bases are TGTGCCACCAGCAGTGCGATTGCAAAACTGTTTTTT.

The V and J genes are TRBV5-1 and TRBJ2-2; D unclear. The CDR3 runs to 14 residues. The germline V and J ends were trimmed by 4 bases and 3 bases, with 10 bases remaining between them. Germline V lookup: CDR1 SGHRS, CDR2 YFSETQ. CDR3 nucleotides: TGCGCCAGCAGCCGCCTTGAGGACACCGGGGAGCTGTTTTTT. This translates into CASSRLEDTGELFF.

A single count supports this clone. This chain uses TRBV5-1 with TRBJ1-1; possible D gene TRBD1, 5 bases. Germline V gene data show CDR1 as SGHRS and CDR2 as YFSETQ. The CDR3 totals 17 residues. V gave up 4 bases and J gave up 0 bases, with 19 bases separating them. CDR3 sequence: CASSPGQGFVVNTEAFF. The CDR3 DNA is TGCGCCAGCAGCCCAGGACAAGGATTTGTAGTGAACACTGAAGCTTTCTTT.

The chain joins TRBV19 to TRBJ2-7, with 7 nucleotides matching TRBD1. Germline V CDR1 and CDR2: LNHDA, SQIVND (reference sequence). The CDR3 is 14 residues long. V lost 5 bases and J lost 4; bases outside the gene matches: 8. The CDR3 coding sequence is TGTGCCAGTAGTTCGGGACAGCAACCTTACGAGCAGTACTTC. Translating it yields CASSSGQQPYEQYF. The variable domain in full, completed from reference TRBV19 and TRBJ2-7, reads DGGITQSPKYLFRKEGQNVTLSCEQNLNHDAMYWYRQDPGQGLRLIYYSQIVNDFQKGDIAEGYSVSREKKESFPLTVTSAQKNPTAFYLCASSSGQQPYEQYFGPGTRLTVT.

This clone was seen only once. The chain employs TRBV11-1 and TRBJ2-7; D perhaps matches TRBD1 (6 bases). V dropped 2 bases and J dropped 4 bases, with 12 bases sitting between them. The CDR3 is 14 residues long. In germline, CDR1 is SGHAT, CDR2 FQDESV (reference sequence). CDR3 in amino acids: CASSLNRVQYEQYF. CDR3 nucleotide sequence: TGTGCCAGCAGCTTAAACAGGGTACAATACGAGCAGTACTTC.

The chain uses TRBV5-1 and TRBJ1-1, with no clear D. The CDR3 totals 14 residues. CDR1 SGHRS and CDR2 YFSETQ come from the germline V gene. Deletions cut 1 base from V and 0 bases from J, with 7 bases between. The CDR3 sequence is CASSLSAMNTEAFF. CDR3 sequence (DNA): TGCGCCAGCAGCTTGTCGGCAATGAACACTGAAGCTTTCTTT.

The J gene is TRBJ2-7, the V gene TRBV2; D not resolved. This CDR3 comprises 11 residues. Germline lookup yields CDR1 SNHLY and CDR2 FYNNEI. V lost 3 bases to trimming and J lost 4 bases, with 4 bases between them. The CDR3 reads CASSELYEQYF. The CDR3 DNA follows: TGTGCCAGCAGTGAGCTATACGAGCAGTACTTC.

CDR3 in amino acids: CASSLKEAGWYEQYF. CDR3 bases: TGTGCCAGCAGCTTAAAAGAGGCAGGGTGGTACGAGCAGTACTTC. The chain joins TRBV7-3 to TRBJ2-7; weak D call: TRBD1 (5 bases). Germline V lookup: CDR1 SGHTA, CDR2 FQGTGA. The CDR3 spans 15 residues. Trimming took off 1 base at V and 4 bases at J, with 14 bases between the two ends.

In its sample, this clone was seen a few times. This sequence joins TRBV19 and TRBJ1-1; 8 bases line up with TRBD1. Per the germline V gene, CDR1 is LNHDA and CDR2 is SQIVND (reference sequence). This CDR3 is 15 amino acids long. The trim removed 7 bases at V and 0 bases at J, leaving 7 bases unmatched. CDR3 DNA sequence: TGTGCCAGTAACGGACAGGGTAGACTGAACACTGAAGCTTTCTTT. Translated: CASNGQGRLNTEAFF.

This clone has only one observation. The chain joins TRBV7-9 to TRBJ2-1, with D maybe TRBD2 (5 bases). V gave up 5 bases and J gave up 8 bases, with 13 bases separating them. The germline V gene has CDR1 SEHNR and CDR2 FQNEAQ (reference sequence). The CDR3 has 13 amino acids. The CDR3 bases are TGTGCCAGCAGCATCCCTAGCAGCCATGAGCAGTTCTTC. Its protein product is CASSIPSSHEQFF.

J is TRBJ1-3 and V is TRBV7-8, with a tentative D call TRBD1 (6 bases). V was shortened by 1 base and J by 5 bases, with 12 bases between the two germline ends. The germline gives CDR1 SGHVS, CDR2 FQNEAQ. CDR3 length equals 15 residues. CDR3: CASSLVGGPRNTIYF. DNA for the CDR3: TGTGCCAGCAGCTTAGTCGGGGGGCCGCGAAACACCATATATTTT.